Detailed here is one T cell receptor (beta chain). The germline gives CDR1 LNHDA, CDR2 SQIVND (reference sequence). This CDR3 is built from 12 residues. The data were taken from a study of monozygotic twins with inflammatory bowel disease. After re-calling the 5' RACE reads, TCRdb lists one entry per CDR3 protein, DNA absent. The sample table includes 200,000 to 250,000 distinct CDR3 sequences. This clonotype originated in a human donor with ulcerative colitis or Crohn's disease, or a healthy co-twin of an affected twin (not recorded which). This sequence joins TRBV19 and TRBJ1-2. Input material: blood. CDR3 sequence reads: CATFGGLTGYTF.